One and the same sample provided the 29 T cell receptor beta chains below, sequenced in a study of metastatic and nonmetastatic thyroid tumors. TCRdb re-analyzed the PCR reads through MiXCR. This sample has 15,000 to 20,000 clones, with 34% found just once. Prior to thyroid surgery, none of the patients had received any treatment. The material sequenced was tumor tissue. The source is a male donor with papillary thyroid cancer or a benign thyroid nodule (not recorded which). Some clones in this sample may be carry-over from other donors' samples.

This clone is categorized as medium-sized. The genes are TRBV30 and TRBJ2-2, with D unresolved. The germline CDR1 and CDR2 sequences are GTSNPN and SVGIG (reference sequence). This CDR3 contains 13 residues. The germline V and J ends were trimmed by 8 bases and 2 bases, with 12 bases remaining between them. The CDR3 bases are TGTGCCGGCCCCCGCCGAAACACCGGGGAGCTGTTTTTT. Translation: CAGPRRNTGELFF.

This chain connects TRBV6-1 to TRBJ1-1; tentatively, D is TRBD1 (5 bases). This CDR3 is built from 13 residues. Between the trimmed V and J ends, which lost 8 bases and 0 bases, there was a span of 10 bases. The germline CDR1 and CDR2 sequences are MNHNS and SASEGT. CDR3 bases: TGTGCCAGCGGCACAGGCATGAACACTGAAGCTTTCTTT. Encoded protein: CASGTGMNTEAFF.

This chain links TRBV6-5 with TRBJ1-4, with 7 bases matching TRBD1. CDR3 size: 17 residues. Losses at the gene ends were 4 bases for V and 3 bases for J; bases not matched to a gene: 11. CDR1 is MNHEY and CDR2 is SVGAGI in the germline V gene. CDR3 DNA sequence: TGTGCCAGCAGTTCTGACAGGGTAGACCTTGCTAATGAAAAACTGTTTTTT. It codes for CASSSDRVDLANEKLFF.

This clone was found a few times. The V gene is TRBV6-2 or TRBV6-3, the J gene TRBJ2-3; the D gene could be TRBD1 or TRBD2 (6 bases each). The germline gives CDR1 MNHEY, CDR2 SVGEGT. V lost 6 bases, J lost 0 bases, and 16 bases lay in between. The CDR3 extends over 16 amino acids. The CDR3 DNA reads as TGTGCCAGCAGCTTAAGGGGGAGCGGGAGCACAGATACGCAGTATTTT. The encoded protein is CASSLRGSGSTDTQYF.

Remarks on this clone: Possible read error: a much larger clone is one base away. The V gene is TRBV29-1, the J gene TRBJ2-3; TRBD1 agrees at 8 bases. J was trimmed by 4 bases and V by 5 bases; bases with no gene match: 8. Per germline, CDR1 SQVTM and CDR2 ANQGSEA. This CDR3 has 14 residues. The CDR3 coding sequence is TGCAGCGTTTCGGGGCAGGGGGCCTCAGATACGCAGTATTTT. As protein: CSVSGQGASDTQYF.

As regards this clone: Given a much more abundant clone one base away, this may be a read error. This same CDR3 is encoded by further DNA sequences in the sample. The rearrangement uses TRBV5-1 and TRBJ2-5; D remains ambiguous. The CDR3 sequence is 13 residues long. V shed 3 bases and J shed 4 bases, with 10 bases lying between them. CDR1 and CDR2 (germline): SGHRS, YFSETQ. Here the CDR3 DNA reads TGCGCCAGCAGCTCGCGTTGGGGAGAGACCCAGTACTTC. Translated, it gives CASSSRWGETQYF.

V usage is TRBV5-1 and J usage is TRBJ2-3, with 15 bases fitting TRBD2. Trimming at V came to 4 bases and at J to 3 bases, leaving 6 bases not matched to a gene. CDR3 length: 17 amino acids. Germline V gene sequence: CDR1 SGHRS, CDR2 YFSETQ. CDR3 DNA sequence: TGCGCCAGCAGCCTGGGACTAGCGGGAGGAAGGACAGATACGCAGTATTTT. This sequence encodes CASSLGLAGGRTDTQYF.

This clone was observed a handful of times. This chain connects TRBV10-3 to TRBJ2-7, with D perhaps matching TRBD2 (6 bases). This CDR3 contains 11 residues. Germline CDR1 is ENHRY and CDR2 is SYGVKD. The CDR3 nucleotides read TGTTCGTCGGGACTGGCTAACGAGCAGTACTTC. This gives the protein CSSGLANEQYF.

This chain links TRBV28 with TRBJ2-1; D remains unclear. Trimming removed 1 base at V and 8 bases at J, with 15 bases between. The germline CDR1 and CDR2 sequences are MDHEN and SYDVKM. This CDR3 spans 15 amino acids. This CDR3 is CASSLSPPGSHEQFF. The DNA of the CDR3 is TGTGCCAGCAGTTTATCCCCCCCAGGATCCCATGAGCAGTTCTTC.

This clone was picked up many times. The CDR3: CASSQPGGDTQYF. In nucleotides, the CDR3 is TGCGCCAGCAGCCAACCTGGAGGAGATACGCAGTATTTT. The V gene is TRBV4-1, the J gene TRBJ2-3; D is possibly TRBD2 (5 bases). Germline values: CDR1 MGHRA, CDR2 YSYEKL. V was cut by 2 bases and J by 5 bases, with 8 bases left in between. The CDR3 runs to 13 residues.

This rearrangement joins TRBV20-1 to TRBJ2-1, with a weak D call TRBD2 (7 bases). Germline V gives CDR1 DFQATT, CDR2 SNEGSKA (reference sequence). V gave up 4 bases and J gave up 4 bases, with 8 bases separating them. The CDR3 consists of 12 residues. CDR3 loop: CSAKGGYNEQFF. The CDR3 region has the DNA TGCAGTGCTAAGGGGGGGTACAATGAGCAGTTCTTC.

V and J are TRBV5-1 and TRBJ2-7; 9 bases fit TRBD2. The germline V gene encodes CDR1 SGHRS and CDR2 YFSETQ. V shed 4 bases, J shed 4 bases, and the junction held 9 bases outside the gene matches. This CDR3 is 15 amino acids long. Here the CDR3 DNA reads TGCGCCAGCAGCCCGGACCCGACTAGCGGTTACGAGCAGTACTTC. Its protein product is CASSPDPTSGYEQYF.

This clone appeared a few times. One end of the junction fails to match germline, which may point to a read error. This sequence joins TRBV12-3 or TRBV12-4 and TRBJ1-3; 9 positions agree with TRBD1. This CDR3 comprises 14 residues. CDR3: CASSRDREGNTIYF. The CDR3 DNA is TGCGCCAGCAGTCGGGACAGGGAGGGAAACACCATATATTTT.

The V and J genes are TRBV20-1 and TRBJ1-5, with 10 bases aligning to TRBD1. With V trimmed by 6 bases and J by 7 bases, 12 bases remained unmatched. CDR3 size: 15 residues. Germline CDR1 DFQATT, CDR2 SNEGSKA (reference sequence). The CDR3 nucleotides read TGCAGTGCCCGGACAGGGGGTGATGGTCGGCAGCCCCAGCATTTT. This translates into CSARTGGDGRQPQHF.

This clone was found a few times. The chain recombines TRBV6-1 with TRBJ2-7; TRBD1 matches at 11 bases. The ends lost 6 bases at V and 6 bases at J; junction bases unmatched: 7. The CDR3 is 14 residues long. CDR1 is MNHNS and CDR2 is SASEGT in the germline V gene. The CDR3 DNA sequence: TGTGCCAGCAGGGGTCCCGGGACAGGGGGCGAGCAGTACTTC. It yields the protein CASRGPGTGGEQYF.

Details on this clone: At one end, the junction sequence differs from germline, possibly due to a read error. Other DNA sequences in the sample encode the same CDR3. The V call is TRBV11-1, the J call TRBJ2-2; TRBD2 matches at 14 bases. The germline CDR1 and CDR2 sequences are SGHAT and FQDESV (reference sequence). This CDR3 spans 17 amino acids. Here the CDR3 DNA reads TGTGCCAGCAGCGGGAGGACTAGCGGGGGGTACACCGGGGAGCTATTTTTT. This sequence encodes CASSGRTSGGYTGELFF.

This clone has just a few counts. This rearrangement joins TRBV27 to TRBJ2-7, with unresolved D. The V gene's germline CDR1 is MNHEY and CDR2 SMNVEV (reference sequence). There are 13 residues in the CDR3. The germline V and J ends were trimmed by 3 bases and 7 bases, with 13 bases remaining between them. The CDR3 reads CASSFRPGREQYF. CDR3 in DNA: TGTGCCAGCAGTTTTCGCCCCGGGCGGGAGCAGTACTTC.

The CDR3 sequence is CASSLGTGLNLHF. CDR3 nucleotide sequence: TGTGCCAGCAGCCTGGGGACGGGTCTAAACCTCCACTTT. V is TRBV7-9 and J is TRBJ1-6, with D maybe TRBD1 (5 bases). V lost 5 bases to trimming and J lost 15 bases, with 17 bases between them. The V gene's germline CDR1 is SEHNR and CDR2 FQNEAQ (reference sequence). The CDR3 has 13 residues.

This clone was seen repeatedly, ten times or more. V usage is TRBV9 and J usage is TRBJ1-4; possibly TRBD1 for D (5 bases). V gave up 4 bases and J gave up 4 bases, with 14 bases separating them. The CDR3 covers 15 residues. CDR1 and CDR2 from the germline V gene are SGDLS and YYNGEE. CDR3 protein: CASSTSGSHNEKLFF. In DNA form, the CDR3 reads TGTGCCAGCAGCACCTCAGGGTCTCATAATGAAAAACTGTTTTTT.

By sample fraction, this clone is medium-sized (0.01 to 0.1%). The same CDR3 is also encoded by other DNA sequences in this sample. The chain recombines TRBV30 with TRBJ2-2, with D possibly matching TRBD1 (6 bases). Trimming pared 2 bases from V and 9 bases from J, leaving 19 bases between. This CDR3 has 15 residues. Germline CDR1 GTSNPN, CDR2 SVGIG (reference sequence). The CDR3 reads CAWSYRLGANRELFF. CDR3 in DNA: TGTGCCTGGAGTTACCGACTGGGGGCCAACCGGGAGCTGTTTTTT.

Comment on this clone: Compared with germline, one end of the junction differs, possibly owing to a read error. This sequence joins TRBV12-3 or TRBV12-4 and TRBJ1-3; D gene unclear. This CDR3 has 14 residues. The CDR3: CASSRPAYGKTIYF. The CDR3 bases are TGTGCCAGCAGCCGACCAGCGTACGGAAAGACCATATATTTT.

The V gene is TRBV7-2, the J gene TRBJ2-7; D perhaps matches TRBD2 (5 bases). Per germline, CDR1 SGHTA and CDR2 FQGNSA. The CDR3 extends over 14 amino acids. Trimming stripped 2 bases from V and 3 bases from J, with 11 bases between. The CDR3 loop reads CASSLRGTGYEQYF. The DNA of the CDR3 is TGTGCCAGCAGCTTACGGGGTACGGGCTACGAGCAGTACTTC.

This clone was counted many times. The junction differs from germline at one of its ends, possibly a read error. V is TRBV7-7 and J is TRBJ2-2, with 8 positions matching TRBD1. Looked up from germline, CDR1 is SSHAT and CDR2 is FNYEAQ (reference sequence). This CDR3 is built from 14 residues. CDR3: CASSRDRYTGELFF. The CDR3 nucleotides read TGTGCTAGCAGCCGGGACAGGTACACCGGGGAGCTGTTTTTT.

This clone was observed many times. The rearrangement joins TRBV29-1 to TRBJ2-3; 7 nucleotides agree with TRBD2. Looked up from germline, CDR1 is SQVTM and CDR2 is ANQGSEA. The V and J ends lost 3 bases and 0 bases, in that order; junction bases with no gene match: 3. The CDR3 is 14 residues long. The CDR3 nucleotides read TGCAGCGTTGAGCCACTAGCGAGCACAGATACGCAGTATTTT. It is translated as CSVEPLASTDTQYF.

V is TRBV20-1 and J is TRBJ2-5, with TRBD2 matching 10 bases. Trimming cost V 0 bases and J 1 base; bases outside gene matches: 11. Germline CDR1 reads DFQATT; CDR2 reads SNEGSKA (reference sequence). The CDR3 covers 18 residues. The CDR3 sequence is CSARDGAPLAGTQETQYF. DNA for the CDR3: TGCAGTGCTAGAGATGGGGCCCCACTAGCGGGAACCCAAGAGACCCAGTACTTC.

Worth noting for this clone: This is likely a read error, given that the CDR3 carries no conserved phenylalanine or tryptophan at its end. The DNA is left out, because the CDR3 cannot be placed on it with certainty; the CDR3 is given as TCRdb lists it. The chain joins TRBV19 to TRBJ1-5. The CDR3 spans 13 residues, counting both ends. Germline V lookup: CDR1 LNHDA, CDR2 SQIVND (reference sequence). CDR3 in amino acids: CASRMAIIQPHHC.

On this clone: The junction does not match germline at one end; this may be a read error. This chain links TRBV20-1 with TRBJ2-5, with D perhaps matching TRBD2 (5 bases). Germline CDR1 is DFQATT and CDR2 is SNEGSKA (reference sequence). CDR3 length equals 15 residues. This CDR3 is CSARLSRGLQETQCF. CDR3 in DNA: TGCAGTGCTAGATTGTCTAGAGGGCTCCAAGAGACCCAGTGCTTC.

This sequence joins TRBV11-2 and TRBJ1-3; D unclear. CDR1 is SGHAT and CDR2 is FQNNGV in the germline V gene. The CDR3 length is 14 residues. The ends were cut back, 3 bases at V and 0 bases at J, with 6 bases in the middle. The CDR3 DNA reads TGTGCCAGCAGCTTTTCAGTCTCTGGAAACACCATATATTTT. It specifies CASSFSVSGNTIYF.

This clone qualifies as medium-sized (0.01 to 0.1%). This rearrangement joins TRBV7-9 to TRBJ2-3; 11 bases match TRBD1. This CDR3 comprises 16 residues. Unmatched junction bases numbered 3, after V lost 2 bases and J lost 2 bases. Looked up from germline, CDR1 is SEHNR and CDR2 is FQNEAQ (reference sequence). Written as DNA, the CDR3 is TGTGCCAGCAGCTTACGGACAGGGGGCGCCACAGATACGCAGTATTTT. Translating it yields CASSLRTGGATDTQYF.